The 22 T cell receptor beta chains below were found in one sample sequenced in a study of T-cell memory formation after mild COVID-19. TCRdb reanalysed the 5' RACE reads using MiXCR and keeps one entry per CDR3 protein. The sample lists 300,000 to 400,000 distinct CDR3 sequences, over 10% occurring once. Sequencing input: PBMCs or a T cell subset sorted from them (not recorded which). The receptor source for this set is a man aged 18-30 years who had mild COVID-19 (a few samples of this study predate the infection). Cell type and time point are not known.

This clonotype was recorded at least ten times. The chain carries TRBV4-1 and TRBJ2-7; D might be TRBD2 (5 bases). Trimming stripped 0 bases from V and 6 bases from J, with 18 bases between. Germline V gene lookup returns CDR1 MGHRA and CDR2 YSYEKL. The CDR3 has 16 residues. The CDR3 DNA follows: TGCGCCAGCAGCCAAGATCGAGGGCGGCCTGAGGGCGAGCAGTACTTC. This gives the protein CASSQDRGRPEGEQYF.

This rearrangement joins TRBV5-1 to TRBJ2-3; perhaps D is TRBD1 or TRBD2 (6 bases each). The CDR3 is 15 residues long. CDR1 SGHRS and CDR2 YFSETQ come from the germline V gene. Trimming pared 0 bases from V and 6 bases from J, leaving 14 bases between. The CDR3 loop is CASSLDGGPSDTQYF. CDR3 coding DNA: TGCGCCAGCAGCTTGGATGGGGGGCCGTCCGATACGCAGTATTTT. The full variable domain, with the rest looked up from reference TRBV5-1 and TRBJ2-3, is KAGVTQTPRYLIKTRGQQVTLSCSPISGHRSVSWYQQTPGQGLQFLFEYFSETQRNKGNFPGRFSGRQFSNSRSEMNVSTLELGDSALYLCASSLDGGPSDTQYFGPGTRLTVL.

In this sample, this clonotype turned up a few times. The genes are TRBV10-2 and TRBJ2-5; perhaps D is TRBD1 or TRBD2 (5 bases each). V lost 6 bases, J lost 1 base, and 18 bases lay in between. Germline V gives CDR1 WSHSY, CDR2 SAAADI. The CDR3 contains 16 residues. For the CDR3, the DNA is TGCGCCAGCAGCGGGGCCGTTGGAGGCAGCCAAGAGACCCAGTACTTC. Encoded protein: CASSGAVGGSQETQYF.

This sequence joins TRBV15 and TRBJ2-7, with TRBD1 matching 7 bases. Germline trimming cut 4 bases from V and 2 bases from J; bases unmatched to any gene: 8. The CDR3 spans 15 residues. Looked up from germline, CDR1 is LNHNV and CDR2 is YYDKDF (reference sequence). The DNA of the CDR3 is TGTGCCACCAGCAAGTACCGGGACAGACCCTACGAGCAGTACTTC. Encoded protein: CATSKYRDRPYEQYF.

This clonotype was recorded many times. The chain recombines TRBV12-3 or TRBV12-4 with TRBJ1-3; 9 nucleotides align to TRBD1. The junction had 4 bases not matched to a gene; V was cut back by 3 bases and J by 4 bases. CDR3 size: 15 residues. CDR3 amino acids: CASSFGTGIGNTIYF. CDR3 DNA: TGTGCCAGCAGTTTTGGGACAGGGATCGGAAACACCATATATTTT.

V usage is TRBV12-3 or TRBV12-4 and J usage is TRBJ2-2; TRBD2 matches 7 bases. V was pared by 6 bases and J by 4 bases, with 11 bases of the junction left unmatched. The CDR3 length is 16 residues. CDR3 nucleotides: TGTGCCAGCAGAGACTGGGCGGGGGAGGTCACCGGGGAGCTGTTTTTT. Translated, it gives CASRDWAGEVTGELFF.

The table lists this clonotype with a few counts. V and J are TRBV5-5 and TRBJ2-3, with 7 bases matching TRBD1. Germline V lookup: CDR1 SGHKS, CDR2 YYEKEE (reference sequence). The CDR3 has 16 amino acids. J lost 1 base, V lost 1 base, and 6 bases had no gene match. The CDR3 DNA reads TGTGCCAGCAGCTTGCCTAACAGGGGAGGCACAGATACGCAGTATTTT. Protein product: CASSLPNRGGTDTQYF. The variable domain in full, with the rest retrieved from reference TRBV5-5 and TRBJ2-3, is DAGVTQSPTHLIKTRGQQVTLRCSPISGHKSVSWYQQVLGQGPQFIFQYYEKEERGRGNFPDRFSARQFPNYSSELNVNALLLGDSALYLCASSLPNRGGTDTQYFGPGTRLTVL.

The V and J genes are TRBV11-1 and TRBJ2-5, with D uncertain. The CDR3 totals 12 residues. Germline V lookup: CDR1 SGHAT, CDR2 FQDESV (reference sequence). Trimming stripped 5 bases from V and 5 bases from J, with 9 bases between. The CDR3 loop reads CASSPWSETQYF. The DNA of the CDR3 is TGTGCCAGCAGCCCCTGGTCCGAGACCCAGTACTTC. Filled out from reference TRBV11-1 and TRBJ2-5, the complete variable domain reads EAEVAQSPRYKITEKSQAVAFWCDPISGHATLYWYRQILGQGPELLVQFQDESVVDDSQLPKDRFSAERLKGVDSTLKIQPAELGDSAMYLCASSPWSETQYFGPGTRLLVL.

The rearrangement uses TRBV10-3 and TRBJ1-1; D uncertain. CDR3 length equals 15 residues. From germline, CDR1 is ENHRY and CDR2 SYGVKD. V was shortened by 1 base and J by 3 bases, with 12 bases between the two germline ends. Written as DNA, the CDR3 is TGTGCCATCAGTGAGTGGAGCACCTTGGACACTGAAGCTTTCTTT. Translated, it gives CAISEWSTLDTEAFF.

The chain carries TRBV6-7 and TRBJ2-7, with D perhaps matching TRBD1 or TRBD2 (5 bases each). TRBV6-7 falls under the ORF class, with uncertain function. The CDR3 consists of 9 residues. V was clipped by 10 bases and J by 6 bases, with 7 bases between them. CDR3 loop: CAKGTEQYV. CDR3 DNA sequence: TGTGCCAAGGGGACCGAGCAGTACGTC.

This clonotype has ten or more counts. This chain connects TRBV15 to TRBJ2-7; 10 bases agree with TRBD2. Unmatched junction bases numbered 6, after V lost 1 base and J lost 3 bases. The germline V gene has CDR1 LNHNV and CDR2 YYDKDF (reference sequence). The length of the CDR3 is 16 residues. This chain's CDR3 is CATSRGGAGGNYEQYV. CDR3 in DNA: TGTGCCACCAGCAGAGGTGGAGCGGGGGGGAACTACGAGCAGTACGTC.

The chain uses TRBV5-1 and TRBJ2-5, with a weak D call TRBD2 (6 bases). With 2 bases removed from V and 1 base from J, the gap between germline ends came to 18 bases. CDR1 and CDR2 (germline): SGHRS, YFSETQ. This CDR3 has 17 residues. DNA for the CDR3: TGCGCCAGCAGCTTCGCCCCGACGTGGGGAGGCCAAGAGACCCAGTACTTC. This translates into CASSFAPTWGGQETQYF.

This clonotype was detected a few times. The CDR3 region has the DNA TGTGCCAGCAGCTGGGTGAGCTCCTACAATGAGCAGTTCTTC. Translation: CASSWVSSYNEQFF. The chain joins TRBV5-6 to TRBJ2-1; D call uncertain. CDR3 length: 14 amino acids. From germline, CDR1 is SGHDT and CDR2 YYEEEE. The V end was cut by 3 bases, the J end by 0 bases, with 7 bases between.

The chain's CDR3 is CASSGLAGSYNEQFF. CDR3 in DNA: TGTGCCAGCAGCGGACTAGCGGGGTCCTACAATGAGCAGTTCTTC. The genes are TRBV12-3 or TRBV12-4 and TRBJ2-1; 12 bases match TRBD2. This CDR3 region has 15 residues. V shed 6 bases, J shed 1 base, and the junction held 1 base outside the gene matches.

This chain connects TRBV7-2 to TRBJ1-1; D gene uncertain. CDR1 and CDR2 from the germline V gene are SGHTA and FQGNSA. The CDR3 is made up of 17 amino acids. V was pared by 7 bases and J by 0 bases, with 21 bases between. CDR3 residues: CASTPAPNLVMNTEAFF. The CDR3 bases are TGTGCCAGCACCCCCGCTCCGAATTTGGTCATGAACACTGAAGCTTTCTTT.

This clonotype has a count of ten or more. The rearrangement links TRBV7-8 to TRBJ2-5; 7 bases fit TRBD2. Per the germline V gene, CDR1 is SGHVS and CDR2 is FQNEAQ. With 1 base clipped from V and 5 bases from J, the junction kept 4 bases outside the gene matches. The length of the CDR3 is 14 residues. CDR3 bases: TGTGCCAGCAGCTTAGTGGGGGGGATGGAGACCCAGTACTTC. Its protein product is CASSLVGGMETQYF.

J is TRBJ2-3 and V is TRBV2; possibly TRBD1 for D (5 bases). This CDR3 has 15 amino acids. V lost 3 bases, J lost 12 bases, and 22 bases lay in between. CDR1 SNHLY and CDR2 FYNNEI come from the germline V gene. Here the CDR3 reads CASSDATAWTGPQYF. The CDR3 coding sequence is TGTGCCAGCAGTGATGCGACAGCATGGACCGGGCCACAGTATTTT.

This clonotype was seen ten or more times. The rearrangement joins TRBV7-2 to TRBJ2-5; D is unresolved. Germline CDR1 reads SGHTA; CDR2 reads FQGNSA. The CDR3 is 13 amino acids. V lost 4 bases, J lost 7 bases, and 13 bases lay in between. CDR3 nucleotides: TGTGCCAGCAGCTCGGGCCCCGAAGGGACCCAGTACTTC. It translates to CASSSGPEGTQYF.

The chain recombines TRBV5-6 with TRBJ2-5; 9 nucleotides line up with TRBD2. Per germline, CDR1 SGHDT and CDR2 YYEEEE. V dropped 0 bases and J dropped 1; count of bases not matched to a gene: 10. The CDR3 spans 18 residues. The CDR3 loop is CASSLERGVPEVQETQYF. The CDR3 region has the DNA TGTGCCAGCAGCTTGGAGCGGGGGGTCCCGGAGGTCCAAGAGACCCAGTACTTC.

The chain is built from TRBV7-2 and TRBJ1-2; maybe TRBD1 (5 bases). The CDR3 is 14 residues long. Per germline, CDR1 SGHTA and CDR2 FQGNSA. V gave up 5 bases and J gave up 8 bases, with 18 bases separating them. DNA for the CDR3: TGTGCCAGCAGCAAGGGGACGGAAGGGTACGGCTACACCTTC. Its translation: CASSKGTEGYGYTF.

The chain combines TRBV20-1 with TRBJ2-1; D is possibly TRBD1 (5 bases). Germline V CDR1 and CDR2: DFQATT, SNEGSKA (reference sequence). Trimming pared 0 bases from V and 11 bases from J, leaving 11 bases between. The CDR3 totals 12 residues. Written as DNA, the CDR3 is TGCAGTGCTAGAGATCCAGGGATACAGCAGTTCTTC. This encodes CSARDPGIQQFF.

This chain uses TRBV4-1 with TRBJ1-1, with 12 bases identical to TRBD1. This CDR3 has 19 residues. Germline loops: CDR1 MGHRA, CDR2 YSYEKL. The trim removed 3 bases at V and 0 bases at J, leaving 11 bases unmatched. In nucleotides, the CDR3 is TGCGCCAGCAGCCACCGGGACAGGGGGCAGTCCGAACTGAACACTGAAGCTTTCTTT. This codes for CASSHRDRGQSELNTEAFF.